A selection of T cell receptor beta chains follows, all from one sample in a study of OX40 agonist ivuxolimab in advanced cancers. Sequencing was performed with immunoSEQ multiplex PCR; in TCRdb, only in-frame clones are kept and a portion is missing. The sample holds roughly 90,000 clones, about nine tenths seen once. The sequencing here drew on CD4+ or CD8+ T cells sorted from blood, taken in a trial of the OX40 agonist ivuxolimab. Source of these receptors: an adult with an advanced solid tumor such as melanoma, head and neck, liver or kidney cancer. The CDR3 runs from the conserved cysteine through the conserved F or W. The D gene is left open where the match is weak. Rows give clone size only sometimes, using once, few, many, or a class for an expanded clone.

CDR3 protein: CASSTSRTAANYGYTF
CDR3 DNA: TGTGCCAGCAGTACGTCCCGGACAGCTGCTAACTATGGCTACACCTTC
V gene: TRBV2
J gene: TRBJ1-2
clone size: NA
D gene: NA

CDR3 protein: CSVIGTSGGLYEQYF
CDR3 DNA: TGCAGCGTCATAGGGACTAGCGGGGGCCTCTACGAGCAGTACTTC
V gene: TRBV29-1
J gene: TRBJ2-7
clone size: NA
D gene: TRBD2

CDR3 protein: CASSQDGVQARNQPQHF
CDR3 DNA: TGCGCCAGCAGCCAAGATGGTGTGCAGGCCCGCAATCAGCCCCAGCATTTT
V gene: TRBV4-1
J gene: TRBJ1-5
clone size: NA
D gene: NA

CDR3 protein: CATSREYGGNTGELFF
CDR3 DNA: TGTGCCACCAGCAGAGAGTACGGGGGTAACACCGGGGAGCTGTTTTTT
V gene: TRBV15
J gene: TRBJ2-2
clone size: NA
D gene: NA

CDR3 protein: CASSLSLNAGGSYEQYF
CDR3 DNA: TGTGCCAGTAGCCTCTCCCTTAACGCGGGCGGATCCTACGAGCAGTACTTC
V gene: TRBV19
J gene: TRBJ2-7
clone size: NA
D gene: NA

CDR3 protein: CASSLAGQYGYTF
CDR3 DNA: TGTGCCAGCAGCTTAGCGGGACAGTATGGCTACACCTTC
V gene: TRBV7-2
J gene: TRBJ1-2
clone size: NA
D gene: TRBD1

CDR3 protein: CASSKSGGGSVLNEQYF
CDR3 DNA: TGTGCCAGCAGTAAATCAGGAGGCGGGAGTGTGCTCAACGAGCAGTACTTC
V gene: TRBV27
J gene: TRBJ2-7
clone size: NA
D gene: TRBD2

CDR3 protein: CSAREQHEQFF
CDR3 DNA: TGCAGTGCTAGAGAACAACATGAGCAGTTCTTC
V gene: TRBV20-1
J gene: TRBJ2-1
clone size: NA
D gene: NA

CDR3 protein: CASSIGWGEQYF
CDR3 DNA: TGTGCCAGTAGTATAGGTTGGGGCGAGCAGTACTTC
V gene: TRBV19
J gene: TRBJ2-7
clone size: NA
D gene: NA

CDR3 protein: CASSLSGLAGETQYF
CDR3 DNA: TGTGCCAGCAGTTTATCCGGACTAGCGGGAGAGACCCAGTACTTC
V gene: TRBV27
J gene: TRBJ2-5
clone size: once
D gene: TRBD2

CDR3 protein: CASSPPGTDNNEQFF
CDR3 DNA: TGTGCCAGCTCACCACCTGGGACAGATAACAATGAGCAGTTCTTC
V gene: TRBV18
J gene: TRBJ2-1
clone size: NA
D gene: TRBD1

CDR3 protein: CASQLAPTRTDTQYF
CDR3 DNA: TGTGCCAGCCAGCTAGCGCCGACCCGCACAGATACGCAGTATTTT
V gene: TRBV19
J gene: TRBJ2-3
clone size: NA
D gene: NA

CDR3 protein: CASSSIWGQNQPQHF
CDR3 DNA: TGTGCCAGCAGCTCAATCTGGGGACAGAATCAGCCCCAGCATTTT
V gene: TRBV6-6
J gene: TRBJ1-5
clone size: NA
D gene: TRBD1

CDR3 protein: CASSPPFAGETQYF
CDR3 DNA: TGCGCCAGCAGCCCACCTTTTGCAGGAGAGACCCAGTACTTC
V gene: TRBV5-1
J gene: TRBJ2-5
clone size: NA
D gene: NA

CDR3 protein: CASSQTTPTRDEQYF
CDR3 DNA: TGCGCCAGCAGCCAGACTACCCCGACGAGGGACGAGCAGTACTTC
V gene: TRBV5-1
J gene: TRBJ2-7
clone size: NA
D gene: NA

CDR3 protein: CASSPREGKAKNIQYF
CDR3 DNA: TGTGCCAGCAGTCCCCGGGAAGGGAAAGCCAAAAACATTCAGTACTTC
V gene: TRBV28
J gene: TRBJ2-4
clone size: NA
D gene: NA

CDR3 protein: CASTPGRGTGVTEAFF
CDR3 DNA: TGTGCCAGCACCCCGGGCCGGGGGACAGGTGTCACTGAAGCTTTCTTT
V gene: TRBV7-2
J gene: TRBJ1-1
clone size: few
D gene: TRBD1

CDR3 protein: CASSPGANVLTF
CDR3 DNA: TGTGCCAGCTCACCGGGGGCCAACGTCCTGACTTTC
V gene: TRBV18
J gene: TRBJ2-6
clone size: NA
D gene: NA

CDR3 protein: CASAEGSPYTDTQYF
CDR3 DNA: TGCGCCAGCGCCGAAGGTAGTCCGTACACAGATACGCAGTATTTT
V gene: TRBV5-1
J gene: TRBJ2-3
clone size: NA
D gene: NA

CDR3 protein: CAISTGIPPTYEQYF
CDR3 DNA: TGTGCCATCTCTACCGGGATCCCTCCTACGTACGAGCAGTACTTC
V gene: TRBV10-3
J gene: TRBJ2-7
clone size: NA
D gene: NA

CDR3 protein: CASSLSLRTESSTDTQYF
CDR3 DNA: TGTGCCAGCAGTTTATCCCTTAGGACAGAATCTAGCACAGATACGCAGTATTTT
V gene: TRBV27
J gene: TRBJ2-3
clone size: NA
D gene: NA

CDR3 protein: CASSLQSTGATGELFF
CDR3 DNA: TGTGCCAGCAGCTTACAATCGACAGGGGCCACCGGGGAGCTGTTTTTT
V gene: TRBV7-2
J gene: TRBJ2-2
clone size: NA
D gene: TRBD1

CDR3 protein: CASSLAPTSGERYEQYF
CDR3 DNA: TGCGCCAGCAGCTTGGCCCCGACTAGCGGGGAGCGCTACGAGCAGTACTTC
V gene: TRBV5-1
J gene: TRBJ2-7
clone size: NA
D gene: TRBD2

CDR3 protein: CASSISSGIAKNIQYF
CDR3 DNA: TGTGCCAGTAGTATAAGTAGCGGGATTGCCAAAAACATTCAGTACTTC
V gene: TRBV19
J gene: TRBJ2-4
clone size: NA
D gene: TRBD2

CDR3 protein: CASSLAGTSSYNEQFF
CDR3 DNA: TGTGCCAGCAGCTTGGCCGGGACTAGCTCCTACAATGAGCAGTTCTTC
V gene: TRBV5-8
J gene: TRBJ2-1
clone size: NA
D gene: TRBD2

CDR3 protein: CSATNTEAFF
CDR3 DNA: TGCAGTGCGACGAACACTGAAGCTTTCTTT
V gene: TRBV20-1
J gene: TRBJ1-1
clone size: few
D gene: NA

CDR3 protein: CASSRGPSSYNEQFF
CDR3 DNA: TGTGCCAGCAGCCGCGGCCCAAGCTCCTACAATGAGCAGTTCTTC
V gene: TRBV7-2
J gene: TRBJ2-1
clone size: NA
D gene: NA

CDR3 protein: CASSLRTYEQYF
CDR3 DNA: TGTGCCAGCAGCTTGAGAACTTACGAGCAGTACTTC
V gene: TRBV5-6
J gene: TRBJ2-7
clone size: NA
D gene: NA

CDR3 protein: CASRRGREGPTDTQYF
CDR3 DNA: TGTGCCAGCAGGAGAGGGCGGGAGGGACCCACAGATACGCAGTATTTT
V gene: TRBV27
J gene: TRBJ2-3
clone size: NA
D gene: TRBD2

CDR3 protein: CASTHPHKNTEAFF
CDR3 DNA: TGTGCCAGTACCCATCCCCACAAGAACACTGAAGCTTTCTTT
V gene: TRBV19
J gene: TRBJ1-1
clone size: NA
D gene: NA

CDR3 protein: CASSAQGGSNEKLFF
CDR3 DNA: TGTGCCAGCAGTGCCCAGGGGGGTTCTAATGAAAAACTGTTTTTT
V gene: TRBV5-6
J gene: TRBJ1-4
clone size: NA
D gene: TRBD1

CDR3 protein: CASSIYPQGGQPQHF
CDR3 DNA: TGTGCCAGTAGTATTTATCCTCAGGGGGGCCAGCCCCAGCATTTT
V gene: TRBV19
J gene: TRBJ1-5
clone size: few
D gene: TRBD1

CDR3 protein: CAWTPRLPVRNTGELFF
CDR3 DNA: TGTGCCTGGACCCCTAGGCTCCCCGTTAGAAACACCGGGGAGCTGTTTTTT
V gene: TRBV30
J gene: TRBJ2-2
clone size: NA
D gene: NA

CDR3 protein: CASSLFRGGNQPQHF
CDR3 DNA: TGTGCCAGCAGTTTGTTCAGGGGAGGCAATCAGCCCCAGCATTTT
V gene: TRBV28
J gene: TRBJ1-5
clone size: NA
D gene: NA

CDR3 protein: CASSQGNREFNTEAFF
CDR3 DNA: TGCGCCAGCAGCCAAGGCAACAGGGAATTCAACACTGAAGCTTTCTTT
V gene: TRBV4-1
J gene: TRBJ1-1
clone size: NA
D gene: NA

CDR3 protein: CASRVAGVRLVHGEQYF
CDR3 DNA: TGTGCCAGCAGAGTAGCGGGAGTAAGGTTGGTCCACGGCGAGCAGTACTTC
V gene: TRBV27
J gene: TRBJ2-7
clone size: NA
D gene: TRBD2

CDR3 protein: CASSTPPGLARNEQFF
CDR3 DNA: TGTGCCAGCAGTACCCCACCGGGACTAGCAAGGAATGAGCAGTTCTTC
V gene: TRBV27
J gene: TRBJ2-1
clone size: NA
D gene: TRBD2

CDR3 protein: CASSSIQTSGRAF
CDR3 DNA: TGTGCCAGCAGTTCCATCCAGACTAGCGGGAGGGCCTTC
V gene: TRBV28
J gene: TRBJ2-7
clone size: NA
D gene: TRBD2

CDR3 protein: CASSVAGGSYNEQFF
CDR3 DNA: TGTGCCAGCAGCGTAGCTGGAGGGTCCTACAATGAGCAGTTCTTC
V gene: TRBV9
J gene: TRBJ2-1
clone size: NA
D gene: NA

CDR3 protein: CASSQDRADRYEQYF
CDR3 DNA: TGCGCCAGCAGCCAAGATCGGGCCGACCGCTACGAGCAGTACTTC
V gene: TRBV4-1
J gene: TRBJ2-7
clone size: NA
D gene: NA

CDR3 protein: CATSRDRVRYNEQFF
CDR3 DNA: TGTGCCACCAGCAGAGATCGGGTGCGGTACAATGAGCAGTTCTTC
V gene: TRBV15
J gene: TRBJ2-1
clone size: NA
D gene: NA